This TCR beta chain was observed in a study of patients and donors after allogeneic stem cell transplantation. This clonotype occurred a few times. This CDR3 comprises 17 residues. Germline assignment: CDR1 MGHRA and CDR2 YSYEKL. Losses at the gene ends were 3 bases for V and 0 bases for J; bases not matched to a gene: 8. Each CDR3 protein is one row after TCRdb ran MiXCR on the RT-PCR reads. Of tens of thousands of distinct CDR3 sequences listed, 26% are singletons. The J gene is TRBJ2-1, the V gene TRBV4-1; 7 nucleotides align to TRBD2. The sequence derives from a human donor who was either an allogeneic HSCT recipient or a stem cell or donor lymphocyte infusion donor (not recorded which). It is not recorded whose cells these are; they may come from a transplant donor. The sample comprised blood, either unsorted or a sorted T cell fraction (not recorded which). As DNA, the CDR3 is TGCGCCAGCAGCCACCGCTCGCGGGGGAGCTCCTACAATGAGCAGTTCTTC. This gives the protein CASSHRSRGSSYNEQFF.